Below are 27 T cell receptor beta chains sequenced from a single sample in a study of T cells in Graves' hyperthyroidism and ophthalmopathy. RNA transcripts served as the template for amplifying TCR beta CDR3 regions. A first-round RT-PCR of the TCR CDR3 used the HTBI primer set. TCRdb reanalysed the multiplex PCR reads using MiXCR and keeps one entry per CDR3 protein. The sample includes more than 300,000 distinct CDR3 sequences, 15% to 20% of them seen just once. The specimen was blood. These receptors all stem from a man in his late teens or twenties with Graves' ophthalmopathy.

This clonotype appeared many times. V and J are TRBV20-1 and TRBJ2-5; 14 bases line up with TRBD2. Germline V gene sequence: CDR1 DFQATT, CDR2 SNEGSKA (reference sequence). CDR3 size: 16 residues. With V trimmed by 1 base and J by 7 bases, 8 bases remained unmatched. CDR3 protein: CSARGLAGGRIWTQYF. The CDR3, as DNA: TGCAGTGCTAGAGGACTAGCGGGGGGGCGAATATGGACCCAGTACTTC.

This clonotype was recorded at least ten times. The rearrangement joins TRBV12-3 or TRBV12-4 to TRBJ1-6; no definite D call. Trimming removed 6 bases from V and 8 bases from J, with 17 bases in between. CDR3 length: 15 residues. The CDR3 sequence: CASSLGPPRDSPLHF. Written as DNA, the CDR3 is TGTGCCAGCAGCCTTGGGCCGCCTCGAGATTCACCCCTCCACTTT.

The V call is TRBV7-9, the J call TRBJ2-7; D might be TRBD1 (5 bases). The CDR3 has 17 amino acids. V lost 4 bases, J lost 2 bases, and 21 bases lay in between. Per germline, CDR1 SEHNR and CDR2 FQNEAQ (reference sequence). CDR3 residues: CASSSISGFGLPYEQYF. The DNA for the CDR3 is TGTGCCAGCAGCTCGATTTCAGGGTTCGGGTTACCCTACGAGCAGTACTTC.

This clonotype was recorded a few times. The gene calls are TRBV5-1 and TRBJ1-1; 7 bases agree with TRBD1. This CDR3 has 13 amino acids. The V gene's germline CDR1 is SGHRS and CDR2 YFSETQ. The V and J ends lost 1 base and 8 bases, in that order; junction bases with no gene match: 5. In nucleotides, the CDR3 is TGCGCCAGCAGCTTGATCCAGGGGGGGGAAGCTTTCTTT. Its translation is CASSLIQGGEAFF.

This clonotype was counted ten times or more. The chain couples TRBV6-1 to TRBJ2-2; D possibly matches TRBD1 or TRBD2 (5 bases each). The CDR3 contains 15 residues. Germline CDR1 MNHNS, CDR2 SASEGT. V lost 2 bases and J lost 3, with 10 bases in between. CDR3 amino acids: CASSERDGDTGELFF. CDR3 coding DNA: TGTGCCAGCAGTGAAAGGGACGGGGACACCGGGGAGCTGTTTTTT.

This clonotype was detected only a few times. This chain connects TRBV7-8 to TRBJ1-3; TRBD1 matches 8 bases. The CDR3 length is 16 residues. Germline CDR1 SGHVS, CDR2 FQNEAQ. With 5 bases clipped from V and 4 bases from J, the junction kept 10 bases outside the gene matches. The CDR3 is CASSAPSTGEGNTIYF. In DNA, the CDR3 is TGTGCCAGCAGCGCACCATCGACAGGGGAGGGAAACACCATATATTTT.

This clonotype has at least ten counts. The J gene is TRBJ2-3, the V gene TRBV6-1; possibly TRBD1 for D (6 bases). Germline V gene sequence: CDR1 MNHNS, CDR2 SASEGT. The CDR3 consists of 15 residues. Trimming left V 6 bases short and J 0 bases short, with 13 bases between. In DNA, the CDR3 is TGTGCCAGCAGCCGGGACATTAGTAGCACAGATACGCAGTATTTT. Protein sequence: CASSRDISSTDTQYF.

This clonotype came up many times. The V call is TRBV12-3 or TRBV12-4, the J call TRBJ1-2; 9 positions match TRBD1. V was pared by 1 base and J by 6 bases, with 6 bases of the junction left unmatched. The CDR3 runs to 15 residues. The CDR3 spells CASSLGPTGGNGYTF. The DNA for the CDR3 is TGTGCCAGCAGTTTAGGTCCGACAGGGGGTAATGGCTACACCTTC.

This clonotype was seen ten or more times. The chain couples TRBV7-9 to TRBJ1-1; 7 nucleotides match TRBD1. CDR3 size: 15 residues. V trimming: 1 base; J trimming: 1 base; junction bases outside the gene matches: 3. Germline loops: CDR1 SEHNR, CDR2 FQNEAQ (reference sequence). The CDR3 sequence: CASSLGAGGNTEAFF. In DNA form, the CDR3 reads TGTGCCAGCAGCTTAGGGGCAGGGGGGAACACTGAAGCTTTCTTT.

This clonotype was recorded a few times. V is TRBV9 and J is TRBJ2-5, with D possibly TRBD1 on 6 matching bases. This CDR3 has 15 amino acids. Germline CDR1 reads SGDLS; CDR2 reads YYNGEE. Trimming removed 1 base from V and 5 bases from J, with 15 bases in between. CDR3 sequence: CASSVRGTPSETQYF. Here the CDR3 DNA reads TGTGCCAGCAGCGTAAGGGGGACCCCCAGCGAGACCCAGTACTTC.

This clonotype turned up a few times. V gene TRBV4-1 combines with J gene TRBJ1-1, with D possibly being TRBD1 (6 bases). Trimming took off 0 bases at V and 1 base at J, with 12 bases between the two ends. The CDR3 totals 16 residues. Germline V gives CDR1 MGHRA, CDR2 YSYEKL. CDR3 sequence: CASSQDFGGTNTEAFF. The CDR3 DNA reads TGCGCCAGCAGCCAAGATTTCGGGGGCACGAACACTGAAGCTTTCTTT.

J is TRBJ2-7 and V is TRBV10-3; TRBD1 agrees at 7 bases. This CDR3 region has 14 residues. V lost 0 bases, J lost 6 bases, and 5 bases stayed unmatched. Germline CDR1 ENHRY, CDR2 SYGVKD. The chain's CDR3 is CAISESGTDLEQYF. CDR3 DNA sequence: TGTGCCATCAGTGAGTCTGGGACAGATCTCGAGCAGTACTTC.

The chain joins TRBV20-1 to TRBJ1-2; D gene unclear. Germline V gene sequence: CDR1 DFQATT, CDR2 SNEGSKA (reference sequence). V was cut by 6 bases and J by 8 bases, with 16 bases left in between. The CDR3 is made up of 12 amino acids. Here the CDR3 DNA reads TGCAGTGCCCCTAGGAGGGCCTACGGCTACACCTTC. Protein: CSAPRRAYGYTF.

This clonotype was seen a handful of times. This chain joins TRBV9 and TRBJ1-3; a possible D gene is TRBD1 (5 bases). Trimming pared 5 bases from V and 3 bases from J, leaving 12 bases between. This CDR3 is built from 14 residues. CDR1 and CDR2 from the germline V gene are SGDLS and YYNGEE. Here the CDR3 reads CASSGSGVGNTIYF. The CDR3 bases are TGTGCCAGCAGTGGCTCGGGGGTTGGAAACACCATATATTTT.

Only one count was recorded for this clonotype. The V gene is TRBV3-1, the J gene TRBJ2-1; 14 bases are shared with TRBD2. V trimming: 4 bases; J trimming: 7 bases; junction bases outside the gene matches: 3. The CDR3 consists of 15 residues. Germline lookup yields CDR1 LGHDT and CDR2 YNNKEL (reference sequence). CDR3 amino acids: CASSRGTSGGNEQFF. The CDR3 nucleotides are TGTGCCAGCAGCCGCGGGACTAGCGGGGGTAATGAGCAGTTCTTC.

This clonotype was found many times. This sequence joins TRBV11-2 and TRBJ2-1; the D gene is possibly TRBD1 (5 bases). This CDR3 has 12 amino acids. V lost 3 bases and J lost 7, with 7 bases in between. CDR1 is SGHAT, CDR2 FQNNGV, per germline. This CDR3 is CASSLGPNEQFF. CDR3 sequence (DNA): TGTGCCAGCAGCTTGGGGCCTAATGAGCAGTTCTTC.

In its sample, this clonotype was seen many times. This chain uses TRBV7-8 with TRBJ2-5; D could derive from TRBD1 or TRBD2 (6 bases each). V was clipped by 2 bases and J by 5 bases, with 12 bases between them. From germline, CDR1 is SGHVS and CDR2 FQNEAQ. The CDR3 sequence is 14 residues long. The CDR3 DNA reads as TGTGCCAGCAGCTTATCGGGGGCGGCGGAGACCCAGTACTTC. This translates into CASSLSGAAETQYF.

The sample holds a few counts of this clonotype. The chain uses TRBV5-1 and TRBJ2-5, with D unclear. The CDR3 is made up of 14 amino acids. V gave up 1 base and J gave up 2 bases, with 9 bases separating them. Germline V lookup: CDR1 SGHRS, CDR2 YFSETQ. The CDR3 here is CASSLPDIQETQYF. CDR3 nucleotide sequence: TGCGCCAGCAGCTTGCCAGACATACAAGAGACCCAGTACTTC.

This clonotype was seen repeatedly, ten times or more. This chain links TRBV11-1 with TRBJ2-5, with 9 bases identical to TRBD1. From germline, CDR1 is SGHAT and CDR2 FQDESV (reference sequence). Unmatched junction bases numbered 6, after V lost 5 bases and J lost 2 bases. The CDR3 has 15 residues. The CDR3 reads CASSPRDREQETQYF. Written as DNA, the CDR3 is TGTGCCAGCAGCCCCCGGGACAGGGAACAAGAGACCCAGTACTTC.

The chain is built from TRBV5-8 and TRBJ1-1, with 10 bases fitting TRBD1. V shed 4 bases and J 4 bases; nucleotides not matched to a gene: 4. Germline CDR1 and CDR2: SGHTS and YDEGEE. This CDR3 is built from 14 residues. CDR3 bases: TGTGCCAGCAGCCAGGGACAGGGGATCACTGAAGCTTTCTTT. It specifies CASSQGQGITEAFF.

This clonotype has ten or more counts. The CDR3 spells CASSQGPSDNEQFF. CDR3 DNA sequence: TGTGCCAGCAGCCAAGGCCCTAGCGACAATGAGCAGTTCTTC. The chain uses TRBV3-1 and TRBJ2-1; tentative D call: TRBD2 (6 bases). Trimming removed 1 base at V and 5 bases at J, with 9 bases between. CDR1 is LGHDT and CDR2 is YNNKEL in the germline V gene (reference sequence). The CDR3 length is 14 residues.

The chain is built from TRBV12-5 and TRBJ2-1; D is perhaps TRBD2 (5 bases). The germline V gene encodes CDR1 LGHNT and CDR2 FRNRAP. The CDR3 runs 11 residues. V was shortened by 5 bases and J by 10 bases, with 9 bases between the two germline ends. This CDR3 reads CASGVSSEQFF. In DNA, the CDR3 is TGTGCTAGTGGTGTATCTAGCGAGCAGTTCTTC. Together with reference TRBV12-5 and TRBJ2-1, the CDR3 gives the full variable domain: DARVTQTPRHKVTEMGQEVTMRCQPILGHNTVFWYRQTMMQGLELLAYFRNRAPLDDSGMPKDRFSAEMPDATLATLKIQPSEPRDSAVYFCASGVSSEQFFGPGTRLTVL.

V and J are TRBV4-1 and TRBJ1-5; D remains unclear. The V gene's germline CDR1 is MGHRA and CDR2 YSYEKL. The V end lost 0 bases, the J end lost 0 bases, and 9 bases lay between the germline ends. CDR3 length: 16 amino acids. CDR3 loop: CASSQEGRSSNQPQHF. Written as DNA, the CDR3 is TGCGCCAGCAGCCAAGAAGGCCGGAGTAGCAATCAGCCCCAGCATTTT.

The table lists this clonotype with a count of one. The CDR3, as DNA: TGCGCCAGCAGCCAGGATCGACGGATGAACACTGAAGCTTTCTTT. Its protein is CASSQDRRMNTEAFF. V is TRBV4-1 and J is TRBJ1-1; D gene uncertain. Trimming pared 3 bases from V and 0 bases from J, leaving 11 bases between. Germline CDR1 is MGHRA and CDR2 is YSYEKL. The CDR3 totals 15 residues.

This clonotype was counted a single time. An end of the junction does not agree with germline; a read error may underlie this. This chain connects TRBV10-3 to TRBJ1-4; D remains ambiguous. Germline V gene lookup returns CDR1 ENHRY and CDR2 SYGVKD. The CDR3 is 13 residues long. In DNA, the CDR3 is TGTGCCATCAGTGAGCCGACCAAAGAAAGACTGTTTTTT. Its protein is CAISEPTKERLFF.

The sample holds many counts of this clonotype. The chain carries TRBV12-3 or TRBV12-4 and TRBJ2-3; 8 nucleotides line up with TRBD2. J lost 7 bases, V lost 3 bases, and 9 bases had no gene match. The CDR3 covers 15 residues. CDR3 nucleotides: TGTGCCAGCAGTTTCCCCCGGGGGGGCGGGCATACGCAGTATTTT. Translating gives CASSFPRGGGHTQYF.

This clonotype has just a few counts. This sequence joins TRBV11-2 and TRBJ2-7; D might be TRBD1 or TRBD2, each matching 6 bases. Germline lookup yields CDR1 SGHAT and CDR2 FQNNGV. The CDR3 spans 16 residues. V was pared by 7 bases and J by 0 bases, with 19 bases between. DNA of the CDR3: TGTGCCAGCAAACAGGGAGGTTTAAGGGGCTCCTACGAGCAGTACTTC. Its protein product is CASKQGGLRGSYEQYF.